Reported below is one T cell receptor (beta chain). This entry is derived from a study of technical replicates of blood from several donors. Sequenced by immunoSEQ multiplex PCR; TCRdb stores in-frame clones only, minus some. The sample has about 97,000 clones; about 95% are singletons. After removal of 4 bases from V and 4 bases from J, the junction contained 3 bases not matched to a gene. The germline CDR1 and CDR2 sequences are SGHRS and YFSETQ. This CDR3 contains 15 residues. The receptor's source is a human donor in good health. The sequenced sample consisted of T cells isolated from PBMCs. V and J are TRBV5-1 and TRBJ2-1, with 12 bases identical to TRBD2. The CDR3 DNA is TGCGCCAGCAGCCCCGGACTAGCGGGATACAATGAGCAGTTCTTC. Amino acids: CASSPGLAGYNEQFF.